Below, 10 T cell receptor beta chains from the same sample are listed, as sequenced in a study of blood T cells in healthy people across ages (dated by TCRdb to the mid-2010s). Libraries were constructed by 5' RACE. The instrument given in TCRdb is Illumina HiSeq 2500. The second PCR ran for roughly 7 to 12 cycles and used a J-beta primer mix along with a sample-barcoded 5' primer. TCRdb reprocessing: public reads trimmed at Q25 with fastp, clones called with MiXCR, in-frame beta chains kept. Each record represents a unique CDR3 protein, reported with the most common genes and DNA among its rows. In this sample the table shows roughly 800,000 distinct CDR3 sequences, roughly 25% of which occur a single time. Of the sample, 3% to 4% is held by the ten largest clones. These data also formed part of another study, on T cells of mothers and their children.

Sequencing was carried out using blood. These receptors all come from a boy aged 5 to 17 in good health.

The V and J genes are TRBV4-3 and TRBJ2-5, with D unclear. V dropped 0 bases and J dropped 2 bases, with 7 bases sitting between them. From germline, CDR1 is LGHNA and CDR2 YSLEER. The CDR3 is 14 amino acids. The CDR3 nucleotides are TGCGCCAGCAGCCAAGAGTATTGGCAAGAGACCCAGTACTTC. It yields the protein CASSQEYWQETQYF.

The chain links TRBV3-1 to TRBJ1-6, with a tentative D call TRBD1 (6 bases). The CDR3 runs to 14 residues. Germline lookup yields CDR1 LGHDT and CDR2 YNNKEL (reference sequence). The V end was cut by 4 bases, the J end by 10 bases, with 14 bases between. CDR3 sequence: CASSLPGVGSPLHF. The CDR3 bases are TGTGCCAGCAGCCTACCAGGGGTTGGATCACCCCTCCACTTT.

The rearrangement links TRBV6-1 to TRBJ2-7; D gene unclear. V shed 0 bases and J shed 2 bases, with 8 bases lying between them. The germline V gene encodes CDR1 MNHNS and CDR2 SASEGT. This CDR3 is built from 14 residues. The CDR3, as DNA: TGTGCCAGCAGTGAAGCACACAGTCCCTACGAGCAGTACTTC. Translation gives CASSEAHSPYEQYF.

This clonotype was picked up a small number of times. The rearrangement joins TRBV28 to TRBJ1-1, with 9 bases aligning to TRBD1. Looked up from germline, CDR1 is MDHEN and CDR2 is SYDVKM. This CDR3 spans 14 amino acids. V shed 6 bases and J 4 bases; nucleotides not matched to a gene: 6. CDR3 in amino acids: CASSGDRVGTEAFF. In DNA, the CDR3 is TGTGCCAGCAGCGGGGACAGGGTCGGCACTGAAGCTTTCTTT.

This chain uses TRBV7-3 with TRBJ2-3; 16 bases are shared with TRBD2. Germline-derived CDR1 and CDR2 are SGHTA and FQGTGA. With 1 base clipped from V and 3 bases from J, the junction kept 4 bases outside the gene matches. The CDR3 runs 18 residues. This CDR3 is CASSLKGLAGGLTDTQYF. CDR3 DNA sequence: TGTGCCAGCAGCTTAAAGGGACTAGCGGGGGGGCTTACAGATACGCAGTATTTT.

A few counts support this clonotype. J is TRBJ2-1 and V is TRBV20-1; D gene uncertain. Between the trimmed V and J ends, which lost 6 bases and 0 bases, there was a span of 12 bases. This CDR3 has 14 residues. CDR1 is DFQATT, CDR2 SNEGSKA, per germline (reference sequence). Here the CDR3 DNA reads TGCAGTGCGCCGGACCGCCGCTCCTACAATGAGCAGTTCTTC. Its translation: CSAPDRRSYNEQFF.

This sequence joins TRBV6-6 and TRBJ2-1, with TRBD2 matching 13 bases. CDR1 and CDR2 from the germline V gene are MNHNY and SVGAGI (reference sequence). Trimming took 4 bases from V and 10 from J; bases not matched to a gene: 10. This CDR3 is built from 16 residues. The DNA of the CDR3 is TGTGCCAGCAGTTCCGCAACTAGCGGGAGGGGTAGAGAGCAGTTCTTC. This encodes CASSSATSGRGREQFF.

The chain employs TRBV12-3 or TRBV12-4 and TRBJ2-2; 8 nucleotides align to TRBD1. The CDR3 is 14 amino acids. The trim removed 8 bases at V and 5 bases at J, leaving 7 bases unmatched. The CDR3 region is CASGRDRRTGELFF. The CDR3 DNA sequence: TGTGCCAGCGGCCGGGACAGGAGGACCGGGGAGCTGTTTTTT.

The count of this clonotype is one. The chain is built from TRBV7-9 and TRBJ2-1; 7 positions agree with TRBD1. CDR3 length: 17 residues. The V segment lost 5 bases and the J segment 3 bases; nucleotides outside the gene matches: 13. Germline V gives CDR1 SEHNR, CDR2 FQNEAQ (reference sequence). DNA for the CDR3: TGTGCCAGCAGCCAAACTTCCGGGACAGATAACTACAATGAGCAGTTCTTC. Translation gives CASSQTSGTDNYNEQFF.

In this sample, this clonotype turned up once. The chain carries TRBV5-8 and TRBJ1-1; D is ambiguous. V was clipped by 0 bases and J by 0 bases, with 9 bases between them. CDR1 and CDR2 (germline): SGHTS, YDEGEE. The CDR3 totals 15 residues. CDR3 coding DNA: TGTGCCAGCAGCTTGGTGCTGTTCATGAACACTGAAGCTTTCTTT. Residues: CASSLVLFMNTEAFF.